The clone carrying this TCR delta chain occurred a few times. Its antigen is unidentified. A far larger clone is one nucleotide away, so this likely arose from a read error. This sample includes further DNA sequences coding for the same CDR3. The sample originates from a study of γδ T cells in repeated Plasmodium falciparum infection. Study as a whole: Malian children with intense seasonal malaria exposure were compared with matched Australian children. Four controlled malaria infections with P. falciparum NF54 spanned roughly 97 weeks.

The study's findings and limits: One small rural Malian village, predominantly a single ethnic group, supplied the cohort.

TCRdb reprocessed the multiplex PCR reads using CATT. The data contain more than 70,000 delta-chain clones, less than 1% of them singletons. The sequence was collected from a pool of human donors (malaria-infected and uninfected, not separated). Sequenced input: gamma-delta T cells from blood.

The CDR3 loop is CACDTIRGSSYEQGELHTDKLIF. CDR3 nucleotides: TGTGCCTGCGACACGATTCGGGGCTCTTCCTACGAGCAGGGGGAACTACACACCGATAAACTCATCTTT. This chain links TRDV2 with TRDJ1, with 8 bases fitting TRDD2. Germline matching of the DNA provided the J gene here, since TCRdb leaves it blank. The CDR3 is made up of 23 amino acids. Per germline, CDR1 GEAIGNYY and CDR2 EKD.